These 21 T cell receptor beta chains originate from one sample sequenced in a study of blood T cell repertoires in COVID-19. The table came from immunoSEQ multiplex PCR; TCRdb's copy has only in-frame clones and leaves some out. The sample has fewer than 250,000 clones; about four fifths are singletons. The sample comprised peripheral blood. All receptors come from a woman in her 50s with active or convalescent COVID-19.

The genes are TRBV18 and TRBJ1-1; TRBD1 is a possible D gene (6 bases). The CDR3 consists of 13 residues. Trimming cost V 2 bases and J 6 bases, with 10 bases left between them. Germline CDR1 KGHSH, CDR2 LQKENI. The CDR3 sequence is CASSPEGGSEAFF. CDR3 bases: TGTGCCAGCTCACCAGAGGGGGGGTCTGAAGCTTTCTTT.

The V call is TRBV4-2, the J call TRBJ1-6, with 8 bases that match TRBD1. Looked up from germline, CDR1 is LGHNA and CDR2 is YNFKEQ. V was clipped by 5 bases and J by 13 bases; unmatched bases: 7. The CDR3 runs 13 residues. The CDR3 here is CASSGQGMGPLHF. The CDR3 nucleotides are TGTGCCAGCAGCGGACAGGGAATGGGGCCCCTCCACTTT.

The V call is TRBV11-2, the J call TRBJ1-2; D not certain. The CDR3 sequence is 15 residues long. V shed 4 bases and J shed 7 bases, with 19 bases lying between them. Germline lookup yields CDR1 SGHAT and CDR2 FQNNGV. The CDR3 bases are TGTGCCAGCAGCTCCCAGTTAGGAGGGCCGAGTGGCTACACCTTC. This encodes CASSSQLGGPSGYTF.

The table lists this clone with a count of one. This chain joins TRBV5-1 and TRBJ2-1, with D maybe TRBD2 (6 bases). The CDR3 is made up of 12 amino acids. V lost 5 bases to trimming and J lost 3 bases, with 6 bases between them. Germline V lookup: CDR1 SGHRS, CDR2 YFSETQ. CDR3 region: CASRDYYNEQFF. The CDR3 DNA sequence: TGCGCCAGCAGGGACTACTACAATGAGCAGTTCTTC.

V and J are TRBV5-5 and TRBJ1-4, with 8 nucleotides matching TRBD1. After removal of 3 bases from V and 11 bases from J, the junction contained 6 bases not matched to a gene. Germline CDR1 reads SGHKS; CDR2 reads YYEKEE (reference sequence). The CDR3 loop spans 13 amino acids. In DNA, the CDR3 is TGTGCCAGCAGCTGGACAGGGACAGACAAACTGTTTTTT. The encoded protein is CASSWTGTDKLFF.

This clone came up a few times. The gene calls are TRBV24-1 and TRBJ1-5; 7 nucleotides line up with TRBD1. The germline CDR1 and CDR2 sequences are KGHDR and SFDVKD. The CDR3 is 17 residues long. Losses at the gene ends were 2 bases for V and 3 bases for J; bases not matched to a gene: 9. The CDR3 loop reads CATSDSRTGPINQPQHF. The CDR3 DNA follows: TGTGCCACCAGTGATTCCCGGACAGGTCCTATCAATCAGCCCCAGCATTTT.

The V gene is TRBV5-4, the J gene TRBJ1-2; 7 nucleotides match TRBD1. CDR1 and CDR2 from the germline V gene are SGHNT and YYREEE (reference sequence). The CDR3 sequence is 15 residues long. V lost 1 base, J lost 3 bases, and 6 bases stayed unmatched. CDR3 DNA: TGTGCCAGCAGCTTGTCCCCCACAGGGGACTATGGCTACACCTTC. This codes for CASSLSPTGDYGYTF.

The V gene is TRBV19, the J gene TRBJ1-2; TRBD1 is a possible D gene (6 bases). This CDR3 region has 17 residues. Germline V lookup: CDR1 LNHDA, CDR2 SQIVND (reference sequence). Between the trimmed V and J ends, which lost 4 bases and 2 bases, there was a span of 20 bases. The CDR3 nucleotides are TGTGCCAGTAGTAGGTCACAGGGCCGAACCCTCAACTATGGCTACACCTTC. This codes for CASSRSQGRTLNYGYTF.

This chain's CDR3 is CASSMKGGGYTF. The CDR3 DNA is TGTGCCAGTAGTATGAAAGGAGGCGGCTACACCTTC. The V call is TRBV19, the J call TRBJ1-2; D gene unclear. Deletions cut 3 bases from V and 8 bases from J, with 10 bases between. Per the germline V gene, CDR1 is LNHDA and CDR2 is SQIVND (reference sequence). The CDR3 totals 12 residues.

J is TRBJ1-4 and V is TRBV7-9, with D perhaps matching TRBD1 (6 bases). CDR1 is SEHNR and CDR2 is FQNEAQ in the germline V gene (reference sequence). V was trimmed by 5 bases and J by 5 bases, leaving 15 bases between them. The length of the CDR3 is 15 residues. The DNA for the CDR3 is TGTGCCAGCAGCCGGGCTGGGGGGGCAAATGAAAAACTGTTTTTT. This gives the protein CASSRAGGANEKLFF. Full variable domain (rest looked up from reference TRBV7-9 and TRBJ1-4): DTGVSQNPRHKITKRGQNVTFRCDPISEHNRLYWYRQTLGQGPEFLTYFQNEAQLEKSRLLSDRFSAERPKGSFSTLEIQRTEQGDSAMYLCASSRAGGANEKLFFGSGTQLSVL.

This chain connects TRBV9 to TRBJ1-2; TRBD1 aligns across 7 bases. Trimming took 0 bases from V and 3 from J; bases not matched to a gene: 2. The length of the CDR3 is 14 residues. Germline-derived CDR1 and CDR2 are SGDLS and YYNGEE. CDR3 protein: CASSVEQGDYGYTF. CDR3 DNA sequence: TGTGCCAGCAGCGTAGAGCAGGGGGACTATGGCTACACCTTC.

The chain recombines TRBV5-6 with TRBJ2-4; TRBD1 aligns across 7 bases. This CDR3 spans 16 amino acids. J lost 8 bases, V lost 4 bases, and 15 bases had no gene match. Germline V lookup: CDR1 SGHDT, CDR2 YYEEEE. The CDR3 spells CASSPIPTGLEDIQYF. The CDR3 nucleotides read TGTGCCAGCAGCCCGATTCCGACAGGGTTGGAAGACATTCAGTACTTC. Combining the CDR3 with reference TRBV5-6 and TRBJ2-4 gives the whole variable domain DAGVTQSPTHLIKTRGQQVTLRCSPKSGHDTVSWYQQALGQGPQFIFQYYEEEERQRGNFPDRFSGHQFPNYSSELNVNALLLGDSALYLCASSPIPTGLEDIQYFGAGTRLSVL.

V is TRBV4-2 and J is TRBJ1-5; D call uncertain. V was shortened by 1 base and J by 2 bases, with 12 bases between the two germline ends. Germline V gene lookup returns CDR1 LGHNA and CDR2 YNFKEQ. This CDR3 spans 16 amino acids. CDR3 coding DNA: TGTGCCAGCAGCCAAGGAGGGAATATCGGCAATCAGCCCCAGCATTTT. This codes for CASSQGGNIGNQPQHF.

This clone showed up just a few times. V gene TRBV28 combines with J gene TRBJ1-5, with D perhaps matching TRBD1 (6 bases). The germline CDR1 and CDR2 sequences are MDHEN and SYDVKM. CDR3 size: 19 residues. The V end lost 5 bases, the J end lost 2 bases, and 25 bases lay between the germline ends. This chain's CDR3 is CASSRPGLSGDTGNQPQHF. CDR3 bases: TGTGCCAGCAGTCGTCCCGGCCTTTCAGGGGACACGGGCAATCAGCCCCAGCATTTT.

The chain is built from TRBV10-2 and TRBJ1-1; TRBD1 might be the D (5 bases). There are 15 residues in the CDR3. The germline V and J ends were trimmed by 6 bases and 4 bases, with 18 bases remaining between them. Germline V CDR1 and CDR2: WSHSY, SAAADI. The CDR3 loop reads CASSEGGGRGTEAFF. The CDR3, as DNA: TGCGCCAGCAGCGAGGGCGGGGGAAGGGGCACTGAAGCTTTCTTT.

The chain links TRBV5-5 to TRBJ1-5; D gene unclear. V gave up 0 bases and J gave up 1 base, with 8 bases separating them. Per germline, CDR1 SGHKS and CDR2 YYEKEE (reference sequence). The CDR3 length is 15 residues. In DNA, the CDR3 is TGTGCCAGCAGCTTGGCCGGGTCAAGCAATCAGCCCCAGCATTTT. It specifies CASSLAGSSNQPQHF.

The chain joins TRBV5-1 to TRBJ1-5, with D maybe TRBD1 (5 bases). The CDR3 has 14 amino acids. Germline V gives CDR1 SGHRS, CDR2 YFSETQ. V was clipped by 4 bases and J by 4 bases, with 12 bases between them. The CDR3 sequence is CASSPDSANQPQHF. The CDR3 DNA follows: TGCGCCAGCAGCCCAGACAGCGCAAATCAGCCCCAGCATTTT.

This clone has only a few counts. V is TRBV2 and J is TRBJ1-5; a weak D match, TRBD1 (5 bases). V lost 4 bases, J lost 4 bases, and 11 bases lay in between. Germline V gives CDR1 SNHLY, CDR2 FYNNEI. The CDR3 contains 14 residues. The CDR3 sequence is CASSGGSINQPQHF. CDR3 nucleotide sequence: TGTGCCAGCAGTGGGGGCAGCATAAATCAGCCCCAGCATTTT.

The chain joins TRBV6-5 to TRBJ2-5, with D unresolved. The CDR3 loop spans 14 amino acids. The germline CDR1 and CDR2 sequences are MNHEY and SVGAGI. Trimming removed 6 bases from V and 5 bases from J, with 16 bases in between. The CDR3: CASSPEPRFETQYF. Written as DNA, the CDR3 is TGTGCCAGCAGCCCGGAACCGAGGTTTGAGACCCAGTACTTC.

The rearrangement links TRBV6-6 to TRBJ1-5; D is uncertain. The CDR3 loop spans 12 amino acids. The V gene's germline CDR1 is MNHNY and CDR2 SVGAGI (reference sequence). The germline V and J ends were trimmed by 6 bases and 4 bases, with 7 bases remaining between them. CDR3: CASSRLNQPQHF. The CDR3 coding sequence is TGTGCCAGCAGCCGTCTGAATCAGCCCCAGCATTTT.

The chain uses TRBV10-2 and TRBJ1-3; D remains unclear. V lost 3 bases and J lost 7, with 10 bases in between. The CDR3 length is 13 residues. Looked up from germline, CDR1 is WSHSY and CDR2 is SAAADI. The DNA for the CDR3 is TGCGCCAGCAGTGAAACCACGGGGAACACCATATATTTT. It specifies CASSETTGNTIYF.